Listed below are T cell receptor beta chains from one sample, sequenced in a study of low-dose radiotherapy and immunotherapy resistance in tumors. MiXCR was run by TCRdb on the reads, yielding one entry per CDR3 protein. The data contain about 82,000 distinct CDR3 sequences, approximately 17% of them seen just once; the ten biggest clones take up 4.5% to 7.5%. The source material was PBMCs, sampled before treatment. These receptors were collected from a male donor with prostate cancer. The CDR3 runs from the conserved cysteine through the conserved F or W. A D gene is named only where the DNA matches it firmly. Clone size is given for some rows only: seen once, a few or many times, or a class if the clone is expanded.

len | j_gene | d_gene | v_gene | abundance | CDR3nt | CDR3aa
14 | TRBJ2-3 | TRBD1 | TRBV3-1 | - | TGTGCCAGCAGTACCGGGACAGCAAAAGATACGCAGTATTTT | CASSTGTAKDTQYF
15 | TRBJ2-2 | - | TRBV20-1 | - | - | CSAQPERNTGELFFF
13 | TRBJ2-3 | - | TRBV5-1 | many | TGCGCCAGCAGCTACGGACAGACAGATACGCAGTATTTT | CASSYGQTDTQYF
15 | TRBJ2-7 | TRBD1 | TRBV6-5 | many | TGTGCCAGCAGTTACTCGATCACAGGGGCCTACGAGCAGTACTTC | CASSYSITGAYEQYF
12 | TRBJ1-1 | - | TRBV12-3/TRBV12-4 | many | TGTGCCAGCAGTTTAAGTTCCACTGAAGCTTTCTTT | CASSLSSTEAFF
21 | TRBJ1-2 | - | TRBV19 | many | TGTGCCAGTATCGGCGGGGGCGCGAAGGGCGCTGACACGAAATCTAACTATGGCTACACCTTC | CASIGGGAKGADTKSNYGYTF
15 | TRBJ2-7 | TRBD2 | TRBV4-2 | - | TGTGCCAGCAGCCAAGAGACTAGCGGGAGGGTCGAGCAGTACTTC | CASSQETSGRVEQYF
18 | TRBJ2-4 | TRBD1 | TRBV6-2/TRBV6-3 | many | TGTGCCAGCAGTCCACCGGGACAGAAGTCGCTAGCCAAAAACATTCAGTACTTC | CASSPPGQKSLAKNIQYF
14 | TRBJ1-2 | - | TRBV25-1 | many | TGTGCCAGCAGTGGATGGCAGGTCTATGATGGCTACACCTTC | CASSGWQVYDGYTF
13 | TRBJ2-5 | - | TRBV28 | medium-sized | TGTGCCAGCAGTTTCCTCGGGGTGGTGACCCAGTACTTC | CASSFLGVVTQYF
13 | TRBJ2-7 | - | TRBV11-1 | - | TGTGCCAGCAGCTCAAGCGACAGTTACGAGCAGTACTTC | CASSSSDSYEQYF
14 | TRBJ1-1 | - | TRBV5-1 | many | TGTGCCAGCAGCTCAACAGGGTCGCGCACTGAAGCTTTCTTT | CASSSTGSRTEAFF
15 | TRBJ2-4 | - | TRBV7-9 | many | TGTGCCAGCAGCTTAACCCTTGCAGGGGGGGACATTCAGTACTTC | CASSLTLAGGDIQYF
14 | TRBJ2-3 | - | TRBV19 | - | TGTGCCAGTAGTTTGGGCCTTCTCACAGATACGCAGTATTTT | CASSLGLLTDTQYF
15 | TRBJ2-2 | - | TRBV4-3 | many | TGCGCCAGCAGCCTTGCGCGAGGGCTCACCGGGGAGCTGTTTTTT | CASSLARGLTGELFF
17 | TRBJ2-1 | - | TRBV7-9 | many | TGTGCCAGCAGCCCACGTTCAGCGGGCCCAGGTCGGCGCGAGCAGTTCTTC | CASSPRSAGPGRREQFF
16 | TRBJ2-3 | - | TRBV24-1 | many | TGTGCCACCAGTGATCCAGGACCCATTGACACAGATACGCAGTATTTT | CATSDPGPIDTDTQYF
16 | TRBJ2-1 | TRBD1 | TRBV7-3 | many | TGTGCCAGCAGTCGTTCCCGGGACAGGGTATACAATGAGCAGTTCTTC | CASSRSRDRVYNEQFF
14 | TRBJ1-1 | - | TRBV12-3/TRBV12-4 | many | TGTGCCAGCAGTTTAATGGGGGTGGACACTGAAGCTTTCTTT | CASSLMGVDTEAFF
16 | TRBJ1-1 | - | TRBV13 | many | TGTGCCAGCAGCTTGGATCTGGGACTTAAGAACACTGAAGCTTTCTTT | CASSLDLGLKNTEAFF
15 | TRBJ1-1 | - | TRBV19 | many | TGTGCCAGTAGCCCCAGGACTCGGCAGGGCCCTGAAGCTTTCTTT | CASSPRTRQGPEAFF
18 | TRBJ2-1 | TRBD2 | TRBV9 | - | TGTGCCAGCAGCGTAGCGTCGGCTAGCGGGGGCCAGGGGTATGAGCAGTTCTTC | CASSVASASGGQGYEQFF
16 | TRBJ2-5 | - | TRBV11-1 | many | TGTGCCAGCAGCCTCCGGCGGGGCGCTACCCAAGAGACCCAGTACTTC | CASSLRRGATQETQYF
14 | TRBJ2-3 | - | TRBV5-1 | many | TGCGCCAGCAGCTTGGAAGGGGCCACAGATACGCAGTATTTT | CASSLEGATDTQYF
19 | TRBJ2-1 | TRBD2 | TRBV10-3 | many | TGTGCCATCAGTGATCCTGGACTAGCGGGGGTGTTCTCCTACAATGAGCAGTTCTTC | CAISDPGLAGVFSYNEQFF
14 | TRBJ2-1 | TRBD2 | TRBV11-2 | - | TGTGCCAGCAGCTTAGTACTAGCGAGCAATGAGCAGTTCTTC | CASSLVLASNEQFF
14 | TRBJ1-2 | - | TRBV6-5 | few | TGTGCCAGCAGTTACTCAGGCAGAAACTATGGCTACACCTTC | CASSYSGRNYGYTF
14 | TRBJ1-1 | - | TRBV20-1 | - | TGCAGTGCTAGAGACGACCGGACCGGCACTGAAGCTTTCTTT | CSARDDRTGTEAFF
15 | TRBJ2-7 | - | TRBV5-1 | many | TGCGCCAGCAGCCAAAGAACCCCCGCCGCGGACGAGCAGTACTTC | CASSQRTPAADEQYF
15 | TRBJ2-7 | - | TRBV9 | many | TGTGCCAGCAGCGAAGGGACCTCAGCCTGGGTGGAGCAGTACTTC | CASSEGTSAWVEQYF
13 | TRBJ1-5 | - | TRBV4-2 | medium-sized | TGTGCCAGCAGTCAGGGTGGCAATCAGCCCCAGCATTTT | CASSQGGNQPQHF
13 | TRBJ2-7 | - | TRBV2 | many | TGTGCCAGCAAACAGGCAGACTCCTACGAGCAGTACTTC | CASKQADSYEQYF
18 | TRBJ2-3 | TRBD2 | TRBV20-1 | - | TGCAGTGCTAGAGATGGGGGCCTAGCGGGGGGAAATACAGATACGCAGTATTTT | CSARDGGLAGGNTDTQYF
14 | TRBJ1-2 | TRBD1 | TRBV28 | - | TGTGCCAGCAGTTCAGGACAGGCTAACTATGGCTACACCTTC | CASSSGQANYGYTF
13 | TRBJ1-5 | - | TRBV20-1 | many | TGCAGTGCTAGACCTGGAAGCAATCAGCCCCAGCATTTT | CSARPGSNQPQHF
13 | TRBJ2-7 | - | TRBV13 | - | TGTGCCAGCAGCTTAAGGGGGGGCCAGGAGCAGTACTTC | CASSLRGGQEQYF
12 | TRBJ2-2 | - | TRBV28 | - | TGTGCCAGCAGTTCGGTCAGTGGGGAGCTGTTTTTT | CASSSVSGELFF
19 | TRBJ1-2 | TRBD1 | TRBV5-1 | many | TGCGCCAGCAGCTTGGCCCGAGCGGACAGGGGCTTTGCTAACTATGGCTACACCTTC | CASSLARADRGFANYGYTF
16 | TRBJ1-6 | - | TRBV20-1 | many | TGCAGTGCTCCCCAATTTGGGACGGGAGGGGATTCACCCCTCCACTTT | CSAPQFGTGGDSPLHF
14 | TRBJ2-5 | - | TRBV5-6 | many | TGTGCCAGCAGCTTGGAACAGACGAAAGAGACCCAGTACTTC | CASSLEQTKETQYF
18 | TRBJ2-2 | TRBD2 | TRBV7-8 | many | TGTGCCAGCAGCCCACCCGGGACTACAACGACTAACACCGGGGAGCTGTTTTTT | CASSPPGTTTTNTGELFF
14 | TRBJ2-4 | TRBD2 | TRBV6-2/TRBV6-3 | many | TGTGCCAGCAGTCTAGCGGGAGGGAAAAACATTCAGTACTTC | CASSLAGGKNIQYF
14 | TRBJ2-7 | TRBD1 | TRBV27 | many | TGTGCCAGCAAGGAGGGACAGGGCTCCTACGAGCAGTACTTC | CASKEGQGSYEQYF
13 | TRBJ2-3 | - | TRBV3-1 | many | TGTGCCAGCAGCCAACTTAACACAGATACGCAGTATTTT | CASSQLNTDTQYF
13 | TRBJ1-2 | - | TRBV20-1 | many | TGCAGTGCCAAGGCGGGGGGCGACTATGGCTACACCTTC | CSAKAGGDYGYTF
16 | TRBJ2-3 | - | TRBV23-1 | many | TGCGCCAGCATGTTCCTGATTCCCAGAAGCACAGATACGCAGTATTTT | CASMFLIPRSTDTQYF
14 | TRBJ2-3 | TRBD1 | TRBV5-1 | many | TGCGCCAGCAGTCCGGGACAGGGAACAGATACGCAGTATTTT | CASSPGQGTDTQYF
16 | TRBJ1-5 | TRBD1 | TRBV19 | many | TGTGCCAGTAGTATGGGGAGGGGGCAGACTGATCAGCCCCAGCATTTT | CASSMGRGQTDQPQHF
16 | TRBJ2-7 | TRBD2 | TRBV7-2 | many | TGTGCCAGCAGCTTAAGGCTAGCGGGAGGGCCCAAGGAGCAGTACTTC | CASSLRLAGGPKEQYF
14 | TRBJ2-7 | - | TRBV19 | many | TGTGCCAGTAGTAGGGCGGTTAGCTCCTACGAGCAGTACTTC | CASSRAVSSYEQYF
15 | TRBJ2-5 | - | TRBV21-1 | many | TGTGCCAGCAGCAAATCAAGGGACCCTCAAGAGACCCAGTACTTC | CASSKSRDPQETQYF
19 | TRBJ2-1 | TRBD2 | TRBV20-1 | many | TGCAGTGCTAGAGACGTGACCAAAACTAGCGGGACCTCCTACAATGAGCAGTTCTTC | CSARDVTKTSGTSYNEQFF
16 | TRBJ2-1 | TRBD2 | TRBV9 | many | TGTGCCAGCAGCGTACTAGCGGGAGAGGGATACAATGAGCAGTTCTTC | CASSVLAGEGYNEQFF
12 | TRBJ2-1 | - | TRBV6-8 | many | TGTGCCAGCAGTCGCGGAGACAATGAGCAGTTCTTC | CASSRGDNEQFF